This TCR beta chain was obtained from a study of regulatory T cells in long-lasting Graves disease. Study at large: Graves' patients diagnosed newly had used antithyroid drugs under 3 months.

In its sample, this clonotype was seen a few times. Its antigen is as yet unknown. Study-wide results and limits: TCR diversity was lower in persistent than newly diagnosed Graves' disease. It was peripheral blood alone, not thyroid tissue, that was studied.

The CDR3 consists of 13 residues. Looked up from germline, CDR1 is MGHRA and CDR2 is YSYEKL. Trimming removed 4 bases at V and 6 bases at J, with 10 bases between. Construction of the TCR beta libraries employed iRepertoire HTBI primers in conjunction with Arm-PCR of CDR3 regions. A single record per CDR3 protein comes from TCRdb applying MiXCR to the multiplex PCR reads. The sample includes about 380,000 distinct CDR3 sequences, less than 20% of them seen just once. Time point reported: newly diagnosed GD, antithyroid drugs for less than 3 months. RNA isolated from PBMCs was used to make the TCR library. Graves' disease diagnosis relied on American Thyroid Association guidelines.

Source: peripheral blood mononuclear cells (PBMCs), taken at new diagnosis, from a patient treated with antithyroid drugs. This sequence originates from a female donor with Graves disease. J is TRBJ1-5 and V is TRBV4-1; the D is unclear. CDR3: CASSRTEVQPQHF. The CDR3 DNA reads as TGCGCCAGCAGCCGCACAGAGGTTCAGCCCCAGCATTTT.